This T cell receptor (beta chain) originates from a study of blood T cell repertoires in COVID-19. In the study overall: From T cells, B-cell-depleted T cells, or PBMCs came the material, which was cDNA or gDNA.

This CDR3 is 17 amino acids long. The V end was cut by 0 bases, the J end by 0 bases, with 15 bases between. Germline CDR1 LGHNA, CDR2 YNFKEQ. In the original workflow: Estimation of nucleated cell counts was performed using reference gene primer amplification. The assay was immunoSEQ multiplex PCR, and TCRdb's table has in-frame clones only and misses some. Clone size and V and J calls were adopted from that table, with D and trimming inferred from the DNA. The sample lists more than 60,000 clones, 70% to 90% occurring once. The TCR was taken from a man older than 75 with COVID-19, enrolled during active disease. Source material: peripheral blood. The rearrangement links TRBV4-2 to TRBJ2-7, with D possibly being TRBD2 (5 bases). The chain's CDR3 is CASSQDVSGASSYEQYF. The CDR3 DNA reads TGTGCCAGCAGCCAAGATGTGAGCGGTGCCAGCTCCTACGAGCAGTACTTC.